This T cell receptor beta chain is drawn from a study of blood T cell repertoires in COVID-19. Overall study context: There were acute and convalescent COVID-19 samples, and they came from the United States, Italy and Spain. T cells, B-cell-depleted T cells, or PBMCs provided the cDNA or gDNA that served as material.

As processed by the authors: Reference gene primer amplification gave estimated nucleated cell counts. Produced via immunoSEQ multiplex PCR; TCRdb's table is partial and in-frame only. That table supplies the V and J calls and clone size; D and trimming were determined from the DNA. The top ten clones hold 22% of a sample with about 160,000 clones, almost 85% of them seen once. Germline V gene data show CDR1 as MNHNY and CDR2 as SVGAGI (reference sequence). V was pared by 7 bases and J by 6 bases, with 18 bases between. The length of the CDR3 is 14 residues. The TCR sequence derives from a woman of 80 years or more with acute or convalescent COVID-19. The J gene is TRBJ1-2, the V gene TRBV6-6; D may be TRBD1 (6 bases). The material sequenced was peripheral blood. The DNA for the CDR3 is TGTGCCAGCACCCGATACGGGGGGCAGGATGGCTACACCTTC. Translated: CASTRYGGQDGYTF.